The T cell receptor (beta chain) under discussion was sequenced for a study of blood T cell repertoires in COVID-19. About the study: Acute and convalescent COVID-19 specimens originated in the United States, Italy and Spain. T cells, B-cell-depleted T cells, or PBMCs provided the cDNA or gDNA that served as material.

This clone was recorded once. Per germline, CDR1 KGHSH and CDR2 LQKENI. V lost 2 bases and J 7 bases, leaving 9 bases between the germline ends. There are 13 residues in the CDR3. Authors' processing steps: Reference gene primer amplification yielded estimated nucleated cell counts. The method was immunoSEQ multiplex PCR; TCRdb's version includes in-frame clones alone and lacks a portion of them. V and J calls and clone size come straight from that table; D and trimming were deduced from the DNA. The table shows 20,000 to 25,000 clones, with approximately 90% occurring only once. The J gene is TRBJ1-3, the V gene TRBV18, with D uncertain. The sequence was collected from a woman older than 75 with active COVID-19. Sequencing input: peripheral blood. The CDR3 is CASSPGPSNTIYF. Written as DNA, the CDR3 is TGTGCCAGCTCACCAGGGCCAAGTAACACCATATATTTT.